This T cell receptor beta chain emerged from a study of shared clonotypes between healthy human individuals. TCRdb's table, derived via immunoSEQ multiplex PCR, lists solely in-frame clones and lacks some. The sample has some 630,000 clones, around 72% seen once. Division of CD4+ cells produced a CD45RA+ naive subset and a CD45RA-negative memory subset. Germline CDR1 reads SSHAT; CDR2 reads FNYEAQ (reference sequence). The CDR3 spans 16 residues. V trimming: 6 bases; J trimming: 0 bases; junction bases outside the gene matches: 6. The TCR sequence derives from a woman in her twenties or thirties in good health. Sequences were obtained from memory CD4+ T cells sorted from blood. Subset meaning: CD45RA-negative fraction. V is TRBV7-7 and J is TRBJ2-2; 8 nucleotides align to TRBD2. The CDR3 DNA follows: TGTGCCAGCAGTCGATTGGGACTAGCGAACACCGGGGAGCTGTTTTTT. It yields the protein CASSRLGLANTGELFF.